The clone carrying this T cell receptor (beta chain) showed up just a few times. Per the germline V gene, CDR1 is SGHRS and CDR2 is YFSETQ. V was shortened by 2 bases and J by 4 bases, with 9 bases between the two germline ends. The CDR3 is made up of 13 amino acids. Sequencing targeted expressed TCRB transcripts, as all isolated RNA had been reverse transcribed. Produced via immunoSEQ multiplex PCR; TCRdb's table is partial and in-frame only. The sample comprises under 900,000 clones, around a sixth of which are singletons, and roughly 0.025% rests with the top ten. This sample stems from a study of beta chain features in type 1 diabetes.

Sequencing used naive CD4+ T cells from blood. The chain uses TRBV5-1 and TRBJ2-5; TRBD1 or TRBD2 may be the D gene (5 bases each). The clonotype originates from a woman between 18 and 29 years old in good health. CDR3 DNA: TGCGCCAGCAGCTTCTCGGGGACAGAGACCCAGTACTTC. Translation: CASSFSGTETQYF.